These T cell receptor beta chains were read from a single sample in a study of cytomegalovirus exposure and HLA in healthy donors. The assay was immunoSEQ multiplex PCR, and TCRdb's table has in-frame clones only and misses some. The sample spans around 40,000 clones; the ten largest clones claim 5.5% to 7%. The sequencing input was PBMCs. Every receptor here comes from a human donor in good health. The CDR3 runs from the conserved cysteine through the conserved F or W. Fields, in order: CDR3 length, D gene, clone size, V gene, J gene, CDR3 DNA, CDR3 protein. D genes are given only for firm matches. Some rows mark clone size as missing; the rest say once, few, many or name a class of expanded clone.

cdr3_length: 14
d_call: .
clone_size: .
v_call: TRBV27
j_call: TRBJ2-7
cdr3_nt: TGTGCCAGCAGTTTTTTAGGGGGCTCCTACGAGCAGTACTTC
cdr3_aa: CASSFLGGSYEQYF

cdr3_length: 14
d_call: .
clone_size: .
v_call: TRBV19
j_call: TRBJ1-5
cdr3_nt: TGTGCCAGTAGTGACCCGCAGGGAAGCCAGCCCCAGCATTTT
cdr3_aa: CASSDPQGSQPQHF

cdr3_length: 13
d_call: TRBD1
clone_size: .
v_call: TRBV5-4
j_call: TRBJ1-2
cdr3_nt: TGTGCCAGCAGCTCGGGACAGGCGCCTGGCTACACCTTC
cdr3_aa: CASSSGQAPGYTF

cdr3_length: 19
d_call: TRBD1
clone_size: .
v_call: TRBV14
j_call: TRBJ1-5
cdr3_nt: TGTGCCAGCAGCCAGGGGCTTAGGTTGTTGACAGGGCTCAATCAGCCCCAGCATTTT
cdr3_aa: CASSQGLRLLTGLNQPQHF

cdr3_length: 14
d_call: TRBD2
clone_size: .
v_call: TRBV5-4
j_call: TRBJ2-3
cdr3_nt: TGTGCCAGCACCCGCGGGGGATTCACAGATACGCAGTATTTT
cdr3_aa: CASTRGGFTDTQYF

cdr3_length: 15
d_call: .
clone_size: .
v_call: TRBV7-2
j_call: TRBJ2-1
cdr3_nt: TGTGCCAGCAGCTTAGGCAGGATTTACTACAATGAGCAGTTCTTC
cdr3_aa: CASSLGRIYYNEQFF

cdr3_length: 18
d_call: .
clone_size: .
v_call: TRBV5-1
j_call: TRBJ2-6
cdr3_nt: TGCGCCAGCAGCTCTACAGGGTTTGGGGCCTCTGGGGCCAACGTCCTGACTTTC
cdr3_aa: CASSSTGFGASGANVLTF

cdr3_length: 15
d_call: .
clone_size: .
v_call: TRBV19
j_call: TRBJ1-2
cdr3_nt: TGTGCCAGTAGTATAGATAGGGGGAGAGGATATGGCTACACCTTC
cdr3_aa: CASSIDRGRGYGYTF

cdr3_length: 15
d_call: .
clone_size: .
v_call: TRBV28
j_call: TRBJ1-4
cdr3_nt: TGTGCCAGTACGAAGGCAGGCGGAGGGATGGAAAAACTGTTTTTT
cdr3_aa: CASTKAGGGMEKLFF

cdr3_length: 17
d_call: TRBD1
clone_size: .
v_call: TRBV7-2
j_call: TRBJ1-1
cdr3_nt: TGTGCCAGCAGCTCACATGGGGGACAGTTCTTGAACACTGAAGCTTTCTTT
cdr3_aa: CASSSHGGQFLNTEAFF

cdr3_length: 12
d_call: .
clone_size: .
v_call: TRBV27
j_call: TRBJ1-2
cdr3_nt: TGTGCCAGCAGCGGAGGTGACTATGGCTACACCTTC
cdr3_aa: CASSGGDYGYTF

cdr3_length: 14
d_call: TRBD1
clone_size: .
v_call: TRBV6-1
j_call: TRBJ2-7
cdr3_nt: TGTGCCAGCAGCGAGACAGGGAACCTCTACGAGCAGTACTTC
cdr3_aa: CASSETGNLYEQYF

cdr3_length: 15
d_call: TRBD1
clone_size: .
v_call: TRBV5-1
j_call: TRBJ2-5
cdr3_nt: TGCGCCAGCAGCTTGGGGCACAGGGGTTTTGAGACCCAGTACTTC
cdr3_aa: CASSLGHRGFETQYF

cdr3_length: 15
d_call: TRBD1
clone_size: .
v_call: TRBV28
j_call: TRBJ1-2
cdr3_nt: TGTGCCAGCAGTTTAGAAGCAGGGGGCCTGGGTGGCTACACCTTC
cdr3_aa: CASSLEAGGLGGYTF

cdr3_length: 14
d_call: TRBD1
clone_size: .
v_call: TRBV19
j_call: TRBJ2-1
cdr3_nt: TGTGCCAGTACCAGGACAGGGGCAGCGAATGAGCAGTTCTTC
cdr3_aa: CASTRTGAANEQFF

cdr3_length: 15
d_call: TRBD1
clone_size: .
v_call: TRBV4-1
j_call: TRBJ2-3
cdr3_nt: TGCGCCAGCAGCCGACAGGGGAGTGAGACAGATACGCAGTATTTT
cdr3_aa: CASSRQGSETDTQYF

cdr3_length: 13
d_call: .
clone_size: .
v_call: TRBV13
j_call: TRBJ2-7
cdr3_nt: TGTGCCAGCAGCTTACGGGGATCCTACGAGCAGTACTTC
cdr3_aa: CASSLRGSYEQYF

cdr3_length: 15
d_call: TRBD1
clone_size: .
v_call: TRBV7-9
j_call: TRBJ1-1
cdr3_nt: TGTGCCAGCACTGCCCCCGGGACAGGGAAAACTGAAGCTTTCTTT
cdr3_aa: CASTAPGTGKTEAFF

cdr3_length: 14
d_call: .
clone_size: .
v_call: TRBV30
j_call: TRBJ2-1
cdr3_nt: TGTGCCTGGAGTATTAGCGGCCTCCTTGGTGAGCAGTTCTTC
cdr3_aa: CAWSISGLLGEQFF

cdr3_length: 10
d_call: .
clone_size: .
v_call: TRBV6-5
j_call: TRBJ1-2
cdr3_nt: TGTGCAAGCAGAGGGGATGGCTACACCTTC
cdr3_aa: CASRGDGYTF

cdr3_length: 15
d_call: .
clone_size: .
v_call: TRBV19
j_call: TRBJ2-5
cdr3_nt: TGTGCCAGTAGCCCTGGACAGACCCTCGGGGAGACCCAGTACTTC
cdr3_aa: CASSPGQTLGETQYF

cdr3_length: 10
d_call: .
clone_size: .
v_call: TRBV28
j_call: TRBJ1-2
cdr3_nt: TGTGCCACGGGGATGCATGGCTACACCTTC
cdr3_aa: CATGMHGYTF

cdr3_length: 14
d_call: TRBD2
clone_size: .
v_call: TRBV5-4
j_call: TRBJ2-7
cdr3_nt: TGTGCCAGCAAGACTAGCGGGGCCGCCTACGAGCAGTACTTC
cdr3_aa: CASKTSGAAYEQYF

cdr3_length: 15
d_call: .
clone_size: .
v_call: TRBV18
j_call: TRBJ1-1
cdr3_nt: TGTGCCAGCTCATCCACGTTCGTCCGGGGCACTGAAGCTTTCTTT
cdr3_aa: CASSSTFVRGTEAFF

cdr3_length: 14
d_call: .
clone_size: .
v_call: TRBV5-1
j_call: TRBJ2-2
cdr3_nt: TGCGCCAGCAGCTTGGAGGGGCTCACCGGGGAGCTGTTTTTT
cdr3_aa: CASSLEGLTGELFF

cdr3_length: 15
d_call: .
clone_size: .
v_call: TRBV4-2
j_call: TRBJ1-5
cdr3_nt: TGTGCCAGCAGCCAAGATCTGGGGGCTCCCCGGCCCCAGCATTTT
cdr3_aa: CASSQDLGAPRPQHF

cdr3_length: 12
d_call: .
clone_size: .
v_call: TRBV28
j_call: TRBJ2-1
cdr3_nt: TGTGCCAGCAGTGCGAGCGGAAATGAGCAGTTCTTC
cdr3_aa: CASSASGNEQFF

cdr3_length: 17
d_call: TRBD1
clone_size: .
v_call: TRBV19
j_call: TRBJ1-1
cdr3_nt: TGTGCCAGTAGTATAGATCGAGGGACAGGGAAGGTCACTGAAGCTTTCTTT
cdr3_aa: CASSIDRGTGKVTEAFF

cdr3_length: 13
d_call: .
clone_size: .
v_call: TRBV28
j_call: TRBJ1-1
cdr3_nt: TGTGCCAGCGGGCCCCTCGGGAACACTGAAGCTTTCTTT
cdr3_aa: CASGPLGNTEAFF

cdr3_length: 13
d_call: .
clone_size: .
v_call: TRBV28
j_call: TRBJ2-7
cdr3_nt: TGTGCCAGCAGAGCCGGGACACTACTCGAGCAGTACTTC
cdr3_aa: CASRAGTLLEQYF

cdr3_length: 16
d_call: .
clone_size: .
v_call: TRBV28
j_call: TRBJ1-2
cdr3_nt: TGTGCCAGCAGGAAGGTTCAGGGTCCAATTAACTATGGCTACACCTTC
cdr3_aa: CASRKVQGPINYGYTF

cdr3_length: 14
d_call: TRBD1
clone_size: .
v_call: TRBV27
j_call: TRBJ1-2
cdr3_nt: TGTGCCAGCAGTAGCGCCGACAGGGTTGGGGGCTACACCTTC
cdr3_aa: CASSSADRVGGYTF

cdr3_length: 13
d_call: TRBD1
clone_size: .
v_call: TRBV27
j_call: TRBJ1-1
cdr3_nt: TGTGCCAGCCAGGGGGCGGCGAACACTGAAGCTTTCTTT
cdr3_aa: CASQGAANTEAFF

cdr3_length: 14
d_call: .
clone_size: .
v_call: TRBV5-4
j_call: TRBJ1-5
cdr3_nt: TGTGCCAGCAGCCCAGGACAGAGCAATCAGCCCCAGCATTTT
cdr3_aa: CASSPGQSNQPQHF

cdr3_length: 14
d_call: TRBD1
clone_size: .
v_call: TRBV6-5
j_call: TRBJ1-1
cdr3_nt: TGTGCCAGCAGTTACTCGACAGGGGGCACTGAAGCTTTCTTT
cdr3_aa: CASSYSTGGTEAFF

cdr3_length: 16
d_call: .
clone_size: .
v_call: TRBV5-4
j_call: TRBJ2-7
cdr3_nt: TGTGCCAGCAGCCCTGCGAACAGGGTAACCTCCTACGAGCAGTACTTC
cdr3_aa: CASSPANRVTSYEQYF

cdr3_length: 16
d_call: TRBD1
clone_size: .
v_call: TRBV5-6
j_call: TRBJ1-2
cdr3_nt: TGTGCCAGCAGCTTGCCAACAGGGGCAAGTAACTATGGCTACACCTTC
cdr3_aa: CASSLPTGASNYGYTF

cdr3_length: 15
d_call: TRBD1
clone_size: .
v_call: TRBV9
j_call: TRBJ1-2
cdr3_nt: TGTGCCAGCAGCGCCGACAGGGTCTTGGAGAAAGGCTACACCTTC
cdr3_aa: CASSADRVLEKGYTF

cdr3_length: 14
d_call: .
clone_size: .
v_call: TRBV6-1
j_call: TRBJ1-2
cdr3_nt: TGTGCCAGCAGTGAATCCCGGGAGGGCTCTGGCTACACCTTC
cdr3_aa: CASSESREGSGYTF

cdr3_length: 17
d_call: .
clone_size: .
v_call: TRBV7-9
j_call: TRBJ1-2
cdr3_nt: TGTGCCAGCAGCTTAGAAGTCGCGGGTTCTGCTAACTATGGCTACACCTTC
cdr3_aa: CASSLEVAGSANYGYTF

cdr3_length: 14
d_call: .
clone_size: .
v_call: TRBV19
j_call: TRBJ2-1
cdr3_nt: TGTGCCAGTAGTATCGGAGGGCTACACAATGAGCAGTTCTTC
cdr3_aa: CASSIGGLHNEQFF

cdr3_length: 12
d_call: TRBD1
clone_size: .
v_call: TRBV28
j_call: TRBJ1-6
cdr3_nt: TGTGCCAGCGGGGACAGGGCCCAATTGAACCACTTT
cdr3_aa: CASGDRAQLNHF

cdr3_length: 14
d_call: TRBD1
clone_size: .
v_call: TRBV7-8
j_call: TRBJ2-7
cdr3_nt: TGTGCCAGCAGTTCGAGGACAGGAGGTAGCGAGCAGTACTTC
cdr3_aa: CASSSRTGGSEQYF

cdr3_length: 16
d_call: TRBD2
clone_size: .
v_call: TRBV4-2
j_call: TRBJ2-2
cdr3_nt: TGTGCCAGCAGCCCCCACATTAGCGGGGGGCCCGGGGAGCTGTTTTTT
cdr3_aa: CASSPHISGGPGELFF

cdr3_length: 14
d_call: TRBD1
clone_size: .
v_call: TRBV30
j_call: TRBJ1-5
cdr3_nt: TGTGCCGGGACAGGGGGATATAGCAATCAGCCCCAGCATTTT
cdr3_aa: CAGTGGYSNQPQHF

cdr3_length: 16
d_call: .
clone_size: .
v_call: TRBV28
j_call: TRBJ1-3
cdr3_nt: TGTGCCAGCAGTTTCACTCGGGTGCCCTCTGGAAACACCATATATTTT
cdr3_aa: CASSFTRVPSGNTIYF

cdr3_length: 15
d_call: TRBD2
clone_size: .
v_call: TRBV9
j_call: TRBJ2-3
cdr3_nt: TGTGCCAGCACCTCGGACGGGGAGGGAACAGATACGCAGTATTTT
cdr3_aa: CASTSDGEGTDTQYF

cdr3_length: 16
d_call: TRBD1
clone_size: .
v_call: TRBV4-1
j_call: TRBJ1-1
cdr3_nt: TGCGCCAGCAGCCAAGATGGGACAGGGAGGAACACTGAAGCTTTCTTT
cdr3_aa: CASSQDGTGRNTEAFF

cdr3_length: 17
d_call: TRBD2
clone_size: medium-sized
v_call: TRBV25-1
j_call: TRBJ2-1
cdr3_nt: TGTGCCAGCAGTGAAATCGGGACTAGCGGGGGGGCCAATGAGCAGTTCTTC
cdr3_aa: CASSEIGTSGGANEQFF

cdr3_length: 14
d_call: .
clone_size: .
v_call: TRBV6-1
j_call: TRBJ1-4
cdr3_nt: TGTGCCAGCAGATCAGGGGCTTACGATGAAAAACTGTTTTTT
cdr3_aa: CASRSGAYDEKLFF

cdr3_length: 16
d_call: TRBD1
clone_size: .
v_call: TRBV18
j_call: TRBJ1-6
cdr3_nt: TGTGCCAGCTCACCATTGGACAGGGGTAGTAATTCACCCCTCCACTTT
cdr3_aa: CASSPLDRGSNSPLHF

cdr3_length: 17
d_call: .
clone_size: .
v_call: TRBV23-1
j_call: TRBJ2-4
cdr3_nt: TGCGCCAGCAGTCCCCCTGAAGGGGTTGCAGCCAAAAACATTCAGTACTTC
cdr3_aa: CASSPPEGVAAKNIQYF

cdr3_length: 16
d_call: .
clone_size: .
v_call: TRBV5-1
j_call: TRBJ1-4
cdr3_nt: TGCGCCAGCAGCTTGGAGAGTCACAGTCGGGGTGAAAAACTGTTTTTT
cdr3_aa: CASSLESHSRGEKLFF

cdr3_length: 18
d_call: .
clone_size: .
v_call: TRBV28
j_call: TRBJ2-6
cdr3_nt: TGTGCCAGCCGTGGGACGGGAACAGGGCGCGGTGGGGCCAACGTCCTGACTTTC
cdr3_aa: CASRGTGTGRGGANVLTF

cdr3_length: 13
d_call: TRBD1
clone_size: .
v_call: TRBV19
j_call: TRBJ2-2
cdr3_nt: TGTGCCGGGCGGACAGGGGGTACCGGGGAGCTGTTTTTT
cdr3_aa: CAGRTGGTGELFF